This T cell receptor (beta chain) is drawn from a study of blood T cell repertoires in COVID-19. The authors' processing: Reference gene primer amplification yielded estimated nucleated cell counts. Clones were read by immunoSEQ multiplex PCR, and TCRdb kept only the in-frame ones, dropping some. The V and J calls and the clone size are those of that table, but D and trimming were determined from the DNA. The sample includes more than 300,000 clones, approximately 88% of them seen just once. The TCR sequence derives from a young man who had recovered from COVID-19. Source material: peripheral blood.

CDR3 sequence reads: CATLDEGQSYEQYF. The CDR3 DNA sequence: TGTGCCACCCTAGACGAGGGTCAGTCCTACGAGCAGTACTTC. The V and J genes are TRBV10-3 and TRBJ2-7; tentative D call: TRBD2 (5 bases). Looked up from germline, CDR1 is ENHRY and CDR2 is SYGVKD. Between the trimmed V and J ends, which lost 10 bases and 1 base, there was a span of 17 bases. This CDR3 region has 14 residues.